A single count supports the clone carrying this T cell receptor beta chain. As yet, its antigen is unknown. This entry comes from a study of cytomegalovirus exposure and HLA in healthy donors. Study-wide findings and caveats: Beyond CMV serostatus, there was no information to go on about immune exposure. Most of the CMV-associated TCR beta chains (in a later analysis) appeared to be HLA-restricted. Later analysis identified some 16,000 TCR beta sequences associated with HLA alleles, using a false discovery rate threshold of 0.05.

Primers included in the PCR were 60 Vbeta and 13 Jbeta primers. The repertoire was sequenced with immunoSEQ multiplex PCR; TCRdb's copy has only in-frame clones and lacks some. Counted here are 210,000 or so clones, roughly 89% occurring once; the ten biggest clones make up 1%. Germline V gives CDR1 SQVTM, CDR2 ANQGSEA. The ends were cut back, 7 bases at V and 0 bases at J, with 13 bases in the middle. The CDR3 contains 15 residues. Each donor was nominally healthy when sampled (though unrecorded immune exposures were likely). The material sequenced was PBMCs. The rearrangement joins TRBV29-1 to TRBJ2-6; D gene uncertain. The clonotype originates from a woman between 18 and 29 years old in good health and CMV-seronegative. The CDR3 spells CSALHINSGANVLTF. CDR3 DNA: TGCAGCGCCCTTCACATTAACTCTGGGGCCAACGTCCTGACTTTC.